These T cell receptor beta chains were read from a single sample in a study of shared clonotypes between healthy human individuals. Sequencing was performed with immunoSEQ multiplex PCR; in TCRdb, only in-frame clones are kept and a portion is missing. The table lists roughly 2 million clones, 95% of them singletons. The sample was naive CD4+ T cells sorted from blood. These receptors came from a man aged 18 to 35 in good health. The CDR3 runs from the conserved cysteine through the conserved F or W. The order of the fields is CDR3 DNA, CDR3 protein, V gene, clone size, D gene, J gene. A D gene is named only where the DNA matches it firmly. Not every row has a clone size; where given, it reads once, few, many or a size class.

TGTGCCACATGGGCGGGGGCCCAGTACGAGCAGTACTTC	CATWAGAQYEQYF	TRBV27	NA	NA	TRBJ2-7
TGTGCCAGCAGCTTGGACCCGAGACAGGATTACTACGAGCAGTACTTC	CASSLDPRQDYYEQYF	TRBV11-2	NA	NA	TRBJ2-7
TGCGCCAGCAGTCTAGACCTCGTCAATGAGCAGTTCTTC	CASSLDLVNEQFF	TRBV5-1	NA	NA	TRBJ2-1
TGTGCCAGCAGCCTACAAAACGGGGGTTACAATGAGCAGTTCTTC	CASSLQNGGYNEQFF	TRBV11-3	NA	NA	TRBJ2-1
TGTGCCAGCAGCTTAGAAGACAGGGCCACCGGGGAGCTGTTTTTT	CASSLEDRATGELFF	TRBV13	NA	TRBD1	TRBJ2-2
TGCGCCAGCAGCTCCCAGGGTCCTGAAGCTTTCTTT	CASSSQGPEAFF	TRBV5-1	once	NA	TRBJ1-1
TGTGCCAGCAGTTTTTCTGACAGGGTTAATTCACCCCTCCACTTT	CASSFSDRVNSPLHF	TRBV28	NA	TRBD1	TRBJ1-6
TGTGCCAGCAGTACGTACGGCGGTGGGTACACCGGGGAGCTGTTTTTT	CASSTYGGGYTGELFF	TRBV28	NA	NA	TRBJ2-2
TGTGCCAGCAGTGACCGGCTGGGGGACTACACCTTC	CASSDRLGDYTF	TRBV25-1	NA	NA	TRBJ1-2
TGTGCCAGCTCTATTGGGAGTGAGCAGTTCTTC	CASSIGSEQFF	TRBV28	NA	NA	TRBJ2-1
TGTGCCAGCAGTGACTCGGCCGTCTCCCCCACAGATACGCAGTATTTT	CASSDSAVSPTDTQYF	TRBV6-4	NA	NA	TRBJ2-3